The 8 T cell receptor beta chains reported below all come from one sample, sequenced in a study of T cell repertoires in cytomegalovirus infection. TCRdb reanalysed the reads using MiXCR and keeps one entry per CDR3 protein. Here the sample spans 500,000 to 600,000 distinct CDR3 sequences, approximately 15% being singletons. The sample consisted of CD8+ T cells from PBMCs. The receptors stem from a human donor in good health (CMV status not recorded). Some clones in this sample may be carry-over from other donors' samples.

This clonotype was detected once. Germline is not matched at one junction end, which may reflect a read error. The J gene is TRBJ2-5, the V gene TRBV27; D is tentatively TRBD1 or TRBD2 (7 bases each). The CDR3 spans 14 residues. CDR1 is MNHEY and CDR2 is SMNVEV in the germline V gene (reference sequence). CDR3: CANSLYARGGIQYF. CDR3 DNA sequence: TGTGCCAACAGTTTATACGCCAGGGGGGGGATCCAGTACTTC.

This sequence joins TRBV9 and TRBJ2-4; 8 nucleotides align to TRBD2. The ends lost 0 bases at V and 6 bases at J; junction bases unmatched: 2. This CDR3 is built from 14 residues. Germline V gene sequence: CDR1 SGDLS, CDR2 YYNGEE. CDR3 loop: CASSVGSGGNIQYF. Written as DNA, the CDR3 is TGTGCCAGCAGCGTAGGAAGCGGGGGAAACATTCAGTACTTC.

At least ten counts were recorded for this clonotype. The gene calls are TRBV7-9 and TRBJ2-3; 9 nucleotides match TRBD1. There are 15 residues in the CDR3. V gave up 2 bases and J gave up 5 bases; unmatched junction bases: 5. The germline V gene encodes CDR1 SEHNR and CDR2 FQNEAQ (reference sequence). The CDR3 protein is CASSLSGTGKDTQYF. The CDR3 coding sequence is TGTGCCAGCAGCTTATCCGGGACAGGGAAAGATACGCAGTATTTT.

This clonotype was seen a handful of times. At one end the junction does not follow the germline gene, possibly because of a read error. The V and J genes are TRBV28 and TRBJ2-3; 7 bases agree with TRBD2. CDR3 length equals 13 residues. Germline CDR1 and CDR2: MDHEN and SYDVKM. In nucleotides, the CDR3 is TGTGCCAGCAGACCGACTAGCAGAGATACGCAGTATTTT. It specifies CASRPTSRDTQYF.

At least ten counts were recorded for this clonotype. The rearrangement uses TRBV29-1 and TRBJ1-6, with unresolved D. The V end lost 0 bases, the J end lost 7 bases, and 16 bases lay between the germline ends. The CDR3 covers 16 residues. In germline, CDR1 is SQVTM, CDR2 ANQGSEA. The CDR3 spells CSVEDPDSPRNSPLHF. CDR3 nucleotide sequence: TGCAGCGTTGAAGATCCTGACTCACCGCGAAATTCACCCCTCCACTTT.

This clonotype has at least ten counts. The chain recombines TRBV6-2 or TRBV6-3 with TRBJ2-3; maybe TRBD2 (5 bases). V was cut by 2 bases and J by 1 base, with 13 bases left in between. The CDR3 loop spans 16 amino acids. CDR1 and CDR2 (germline): MNHEY, SVGEGT. In DNA, the CDR3 is TGTGCCAGCAGTTACCGGGGAAAGCGGCGCACAGATACGCAGTATTTT. Its translation is CASSYRGKRRTDTQYF.

The chain recombines TRBV5-4 with TRBJ2-2; D unclear. Germline assignment: CDR1 SGHNT and CDR2 YYREEE (reference sequence). V shed 4 bases and J shed 3 bases, with 13 bases lying between them. The CDR3 is 15 residues long. The CDR3 protein is CASSAVGRDTGELFF. CDR3 bases: TGTGCCAGCAGCGCCGTAGGACGGGACACCGGGGAGCTGTTTTTT. The whole variable domain, filled in from reference TRBV5-4 and TRBJ2-2, reads ETGVTQSPTHLIKTRGQQVTLRCSSQSGHNTVSWYQQALGQGPQFIFQYYREEENGRGNFPPRFSGLQFPNYSSELNVNALELDDSALYLCASSAVGRDTGELFFGEGSRLTVL.

This clonotype has at least ten counts. CDR3 sequence (DNA): TGTGCCAGCAGTAGAGGGATCTATGGCTACACCTTC. Translated: CASSRGIYGYTF. The V and J genes are TRBV7-8 and TRBJ1-2; D is unclear. CDR3 length: 12 amino acids. Trimming removed 6 bases from V and 4 bases from J, with 9 bases in between. CDR1 SGHVS and CDR2 FQNEAQ come from the germline V gene.